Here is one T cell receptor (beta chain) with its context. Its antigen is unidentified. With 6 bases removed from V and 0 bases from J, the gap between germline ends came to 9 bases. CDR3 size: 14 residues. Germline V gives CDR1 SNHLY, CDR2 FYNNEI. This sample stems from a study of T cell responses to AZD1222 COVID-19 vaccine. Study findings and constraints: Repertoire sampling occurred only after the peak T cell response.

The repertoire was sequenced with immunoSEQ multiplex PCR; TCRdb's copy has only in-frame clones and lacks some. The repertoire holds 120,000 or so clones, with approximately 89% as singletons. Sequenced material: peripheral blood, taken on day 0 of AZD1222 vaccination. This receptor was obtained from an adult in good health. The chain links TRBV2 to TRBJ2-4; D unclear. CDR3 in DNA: TGTGCCAGCAGGGTTGATTCAGCCAAAAACATTCAGTACTTC. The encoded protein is CASRVDSAKNIQYF. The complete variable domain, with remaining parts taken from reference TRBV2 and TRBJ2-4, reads EPEVTQTPSHQVTQMGQEVILRCVPISNHLYFYWYRQILGQKVEFLVSFYNNEISEKSEIFDDQFSVERPDGSNFTLKIRSTKLEDSAMYFCASRVDSAKNIQYFGAGTRLSVL.